The sample holds a few counts of the clone carrying this TCR beta chain. Its antigen is unknown. The CDR3 sequence is 14 residues long. Trimming removed 7 bases from V and 6 bases from J; junction bases left unmatched: 7. The germline V gene encodes CDR1 SQVTM and CDR2 ANQGSEA. TCRdb reanalysed the 5' RACE reads using MiXCR and keeps one entry per CDR3 protein. This table has around 470,000 distinct CDR3 sequences, 20% appearing once. This entry belongs to a study of T-cell memory formation after mild COVID-19. Regarding the study as a whole: Cross-reactive memory appears to have joined, as suggested by some responding clones showing up in pre-infection memory.

This TCR was recovered from an adult woman who had mild COVID-19 (a few samples of this study predate the infection). Cell type and time point are not known. The gene calls are TRBV29-1 and TRBJ2-1; 12 bases agree with TRBD2. The specimen sequenced was PBMCs or a T cell subset sorted from them (not recorded which). This CDR3 reads CSASGTSGSNEQFF. The CDR3 DNA sequence: TGCAGCGCCTCCGGGACTAGCGGGTCCAATGAGCAGTTCTTC.